This is a list of T cell receptor beta chains from one sample in a study of T cell repertoires in cytomegalovirus infection. These receptors' antigens are unknown. One entry per CDR3 protein results from TCRdb running MiXCR on the reads. Among some 920,000 distinct CDR3 sequences listed, 31% were seen once. Sequenced material: cultured CD8+ T cells from PBMCs, taken from culture after CMV antigen stimulation. These receptors all come from a human donor in good health (CMV status not recorded). Some clones in this sample may be carry-over from other donors' samples. Both conserved end residues are part of each CDR3. D genes are given only for firm matches. Clone sizes are given selectively: once, few, many, or a class where the clone is expanded.

clone_size | j_call | v_call | d_call | cdr3_aa | cdr3_nt
- | TRBJ2-2 | TRBV7-9 | TRBD1 | CASSPTGTGSFGTGELFF | TGTGCCAGCAGCCCCACCGGGACAGGGAGCTTTGGCACCGGGGAGCTGTTTTTT
- | TRBJ2-2 | TRBV7-9 | - | CASSLTHTGKDTGELFF | TGTGCCAGCAGCCTAACCCACACGGGGAAGGACACCGGGGAGCTGTTTTTT
few | TRBJ1-1 | TRBV7-2 | - | CASSTSVTGYTEAFF | TGTGCCAGCAGCACATCCGTGACAGGTTACACTGAAGCTTTCTTT
- | TRBJ1-1 | TRBV27 | TRBD1 | CASSSLQGAKVYTEAFF | TGTGCCAGCAGTTCGTTACAGGGGGCGAAAGTGTACACTGAAGCTTTCTTT
few | TRBJ1-1 | TRBV20-1 | TRBD1 | CSARDKLRGRGGNTEAFF | TGCAGTGCTAGAGATAAACTCAGGGGGCGAGGGGGGAACACTGAAGCTTTCTTT
- | TRBJ1-2 | TRBV20-1 | TRBD1 | CSARVLDRETNYGYTF | TGCAGTGCTAGAGTCCTGGACAGGGAGACTAACTATGGCTACACCTTC
- | TRBJ2-4 | TRBV5-5 | - | CASSTNHGHGGDWNIQYF | TGTGCCAGCAGCACCAACCACGGACACGGGGGAGATTGGAACATTCAGTACTTC
- | TRBJ1-2 | TRBV7-9 | - | CASSLGGSVYGYTF | TGTGCCAGCAGCTTAGGGGGCAGCGTCTATGGCTACACCTTC
- | TRBJ1-3 | TRBV10-1 | - | CASTLGGSGNTIYF | TGCGCCAGCACTCTCGGAGGGTCCGGAAACACCATATATTTT
- | TRBJ2-3 | TRBV18 | - | CASSPVEARTDTQYF | TGTGCCAGCTCACCTGTAGAGGCTCGCACAGATACGCAGTATTTT
many | TRBJ2-5 | TRBV7-2 | - | CASSLGAGARETQYF | TGTGCCAGCAGCTTAGGTGCAGGAGCGAGGGAGACCCAGTACTTC
few | TRBJ1-4 | TRBV27 | - | CASSSGRLGEKLFF | TGTGCCAGCAGTTCGGGGAGGTTGGGAGAAAAACTGTTTTTT
- | TRBJ1-2 | TRBV12-3/TRBV12-4 | TRBD1 | CASSPGQGAIGYTF | TGTGCCAGCAGTCCGGGACAGGGGGCTATCGGCTACACCTTC
- | TRBJ2-7 | TRBV27 | - | CASSLQGRYEQYF | TGTGCCAGCAGTTTACAGGGTAGGTACGAGCAGTACTTC
few | TRBJ1-1 | TRBV27 | - | CASSLSYPYTEAFF | TGTGCCAGCAGTTTATCGTACCCTTACACTGAAGCTTTCTTT
few | TRBJ2-3 | TRBV6-6 | - | CASRRDTTDTQYF | TGTGCCAGCAGGAGGGACACCACAGATACGCAGTATTTT
- | TRBJ2-5 | TRBV11-1 | - | CASSGGHFQETQYF | TGTGCCAGCAGCGGAGGACATTTCCAAGAGACCCAGTACTTC
few | TRBJ2-3 | TRBV28 | - | CASSQVRGTDTQYF | TGTGCCAGCAGTCAGGTGCGGGGCACAGATACGCAGTATTTT
- | TRBJ2-3 | TRBV5-4 | TRBD2 | CASSLEGERGGRDTQYF | TGTGCCAGCAGCCTGGAGGGGGAGCGGGGGGGCCGGGATACGCAGTATTTT
few | TRBJ1-2 | TRBV4-1 | - | CASSQWTGPGYGYTF | TGCGCCAGCAGCCAATGGACGGGCCCTGGATATGGCTACACCTTC
- | TRBJ2-5 | TRBV7-7 | TRBD1 | CASSFQGGVETQYF | TGTGCTAGCAGCTTTCAAGGGGGCGTCGAGACCCAGTACTTC
- | TRBJ2-3 | TRBV18 | - | CASSPFRVTDTQYF | TGTGCCAGCTCACCATTCAGGGTCACAGATACGCAGTATTTT
many | TRBJ1-6 | TRBV20-1 | TRBD1 | CSARRRLRGSYNSPLHF | TGCAGTGCTAGACGGCGCCTCAGGGGGTCCTATAATTCACCCCTCCACTTT
- | TRBJ1-2 | TRBV27 | - | CASSLRPTPLDGYTF | TGTGCCAGCAGTTTAAGGCCGACACCCCTAGACGGCTACACCTTC
- | TRBJ2-2 | TRBV5-6 | - | CASSFGRGATGELFF | TGTGCCAGCAGCTTTGGTCGGGGGGCCACCGGGGAGCTGTTTTTT
many | TRBJ1-1 | TRBV7-8 | TRBD1 | CASSPTRQGQGVFTEAFF | TGTGCCAGCAGCCCCACCAGACAGGGTCAAGGAGTGTTCACTGAAGCTTTCTTT
- | TRBJ2-3 | TRBV15 | TRBD1 | CATSSWTGVTDTQYF | TGTGCCACCAGCAGCTGGACAGGGGTGACAGATACGCAGTATTTT
- | TRBJ2-1 | TRBV7-3 | TRBD2 | CASSLDGGVEQFF | TGTGCCAGCAGCCTGGATGGGGGGGTTGAGCAGTTCTTC
many | TRBJ1-1 | TRBV13 | - | CASSLVGGGGKAEAFF | TGTGCCAGCAGCTTGGTAGGAGGAGGGGGGAAGGCTGAAGCTTTCTTT
few | TRBJ1-6 | TRBV7-9 | TRBD1 | CASSSEGGTANSPLHF | TGTGCCAGCAGCTCAGAGGGGGGGACAGCAAATTCACCCCTCCACTTT
- | TRBJ2-3 | TRBV2 | TRBD1 | CASSEGPWDSSLDTQYF | TGTGCCAGCAGTGAGGGACCCTGGGACAGTTCACTGGATACGCAGTATTTT
- | TRBJ2-5 | TRBV7-6 | TRBD2 | CASSPGLAWETQYF | TGTGCCAGCAGCCCGGGACTAGCGTGGGAGACCCAGTACTTC
- | TRBJ1-3 | TRBV4-1 | - | CASSQDLATVGHTIYF | TGCGCCAGCAGCCAAGATCTAGCGACAGTTGGACACACCATATATTTT
few | TRBJ2-1 | TRBV7-8 | TRBD2 | CASSLGLAGGPGQFF | TGTGCCAGCAGCCTAGGACTAGCGGGGGGGCCAGGGCAGTTCTTC